Each of the 28 T cell receptor beta chains below was sequenced from the same sample in a study of T cell repertoires in cytomegalovirus infection (dated by TCRdb to the late 2010s). Sequenced on an Illumina HiSeq 1500. Through fastp at Q25 and MiXCR, TCRdb rebuilt clones from the public reads, retaining in-frame beta chains. Identical CDR3 protein sequences are pooled into one entry, listed with their most common genes and DNA. The sample includes approximately 730,000 distinct CDR3 sequences, with almost 30% observed a single time. Of the sample, 10% to 15% is held by the ten largest clones. What the treatment or condition label conveys for this sample: in vitro stimulation with specific CMV peptide epitopes to enrich CMV-specific T cells. These receptors' targets are unknown. The sequencing here drew on cultured CD8+ T cells from PBMCs, taken from culture after CMV antigen stimulation. These receptor sequences come from a human donor in good health (CMV status not recorded). Some clones in this sample may be carry-over from other donors' samples.

Comments on this clonotype: A much more abundant neighbour one base away suggests this may be a read error. The genes are TRBV5-1 and TRBJ2-3; TRBD2 matches at 8 bases. This CDR3 has 16 amino acids. Losses at the gene ends were 4 bases for V and 0 bases for J; bases not matched to a gene: 7. Germline CDR1 reads SGHRS; CDR2 reads YFSETQ. The CDR3 is CASSPGLVDSTDTQYF. In DNA form, the CDR3 reads TGCGCCAGCAGCCCGGGACTAGTGGATAGCACAGATACGCAGTATTTT.

The chain is built from TRBV6-1 and TRBJ1-4; D is ambiguous. This CDR3 region has 15 residues. Trimming removed 4 bases at V and 0 bases at J, with 9 bases between. Germline CDR1 is MNHNS and CDR2 is SASEGT. Here the CDR3 DNA reads TGTGCCAGCAGTGGGAAGGAATCAACTAATGAAAAACTGTTTTTT. It yields the protein CASSGKESTNEKLFF.

The chain links TRBV25-1 to TRBJ2-1; 8 bases fit TRBD1. The V and J ends lost 2 bases and 2 bases, in that order; junction bases with no gene match: 2. CDR3 size: 15 residues. Germline V gene lookup returns CDR1 MGHDK and CDR2 SYGVNS. CDR3 loop: CASSEGQGAYNEQFF. For the CDR3, the DNA is TGTGCCAGCAGTGAAGGACAGGGCGCCTACAATGAGCAGTTCTTC.

This clonotype has only a few counts. The chain employs TRBV16 and TRBJ1-1; 11 bases are a match to TRBD1. V shed 4 bases and J 4 bases; nucleotides not matched to a gene: 5. The CDR3 loop spans 15 amino acids. Germline lookup yields CDR1 KGHSY and CDR2 FQNENV. The CDR3: CASSPPGTGGTEAFF. The DNA of the CDR3 is TGTGCCAGCAGCCCTCCCGGGACAGGGGGCACTGAAGCTTTCTTT.

There are many counts of this clonotype. V and J are TRBV7-9 and TRBJ1-1; D perhaps matches TRBD1 (6 bases). Trimming stripped 4 bases from V and 6 bases from J, with 12 bases between. CDR3 size: 13 residues. Per the germline V gene, CDR1 is SEHNR and CDR2 is FQNEAQ (reference sequence). The CDR3 loop is CASSSGTSAEAFF. CDR3 DNA: TGTGCCAGCAGCTCTGGGACATCTGCTGAAGCTTTCTTT.

The chain has TRBV19 and TRBJ2-7; D is ambiguous. This CDR3 comprises 12 residues. The germline gives CDR1 LNHDA, CDR2 SQIVND (reference sequence). V was trimmed by 10 bases and J by 0 bases, leaving 10 bases between them. CDR3 sequence reads: CATKSPSYEQYF. The CDR3 nucleotides read TGTGCCACCAAATCCCCCTCCTACGAGCAGTACTTC.

V is TRBV6-8 and J is TRBJ2-3, with a weak D call TRBD2 (6 bases). Germline lookup yields CDR1 MNHGY and CDR2 SAAAGT. The V end lost 8 bases, the J end lost 0 bases, and 15 bases lay between the germline ends. This CDR3 spans 15 amino acids. The chain's CDR3 is CASGRTTLSTDTQYF. DNA of the CDR3: TGTGCCAGCGGGAGGACAACGCTTAGCACAGATACGCAGTATTTT.

The CDR3 protein is CASSQAVDSREAFF. The CDR3 DNA reads TGCGCCAGCAGCCAAGCTGTAGATTCCCGGGAAGCTTTCTTT. V gene TRBV4-1 combines with J gene TRBJ1-1; no clear D gene. Germline lookup yields CDR1 MGHRA and CDR2 YSYEKL. The CDR3 has 14 residues. The V end was cut by 1 base, the J end by 8 bases, with 14 bases between.

J is TRBJ2-5 and V is TRBV12-5; 7 nucleotides match TRBD1. The junction had 14 bases not matched to a gene; V was cut back by 2 bases and J by 5 bases. The germline gives CDR1 LGHNT, CDR2 FRNRAP. CDR3 size: 17 residues. The CDR3 region has the DNA TGTGCTAGTGGTTTGCCGAATCGCAGGGGGTTCTGGGAGACCCAGTACTTC. As protein: CASGLPNRRGFWETQYF.

This clonotype was seen at least ten times. V usage is TRBV29-1 and J usage is TRBJ1-2; D possibly corresponds to TRBD1 (5 bases). The CDR3 spans 12 residues. V was trimmed by 6 bases and J by 8 bases, leaving 16 bases between them. Germline V gene lookup returns CDR1 SQVTM and CDR2 ANQGSEA. The CDR3 sequence: CSVARDSVGYTF. Written as DNA, the CDR3 is TGCAGCGTAGCCCGGGACTCTGTCGGCTACACCTTC.

The V call is TRBV5-6, the J call TRBJ2-2, with TRBD1 matching 11 bases. Germline V lookup: CDR1 SGHDT, CDR2 YYEEEE. With 4 bases clipped from V and 8 bases from J, the junction kept 7 bases outside the gene matches. The CDR3 sequence is 15 residues long. CDR3 sequence reads: CASSDWTGGLGELFF. CDR3 in DNA: TGTGCCAGCAGCGATTGGACAGGGGGCTTGGGGGAGCTGTTTTTT.

The chain combines TRBV6-5 with TRBJ1-3; 7 bases line up with TRBD1. Trimming took 6 bases from V and 0 from J; bases not matched to a gene: 8. CDR1 and CDR2 from the germline V gene are MNHEY and SVGAGI. The CDR3 has 16 residues. CDR3: CASRFTGADSGNTIYF. The CDR3 nucleotides are TGTGCCAGCAGATTCACAGGGGCCGACTCTGGAAACACCATATATTTT.

This chain joins TRBV5-5 and TRBJ2-3; TRBD1 agrees at 7 bases. The CDR3 is 15 amino acids. The germline gives CDR1 SGHKS, CDR2 YYEKEE (reference sequence). Trimming cost V 0 bases and J 4 bases; bases outside gene matches: 5. The CDR3 spells CASSLEPGQPDTQYF. In nucleotides, the CDR3 is TGTGCCAGCAGCTTGGAACCGGGACAGCCAGATACGCAGTATTTT.

The V call is TRBV11-2, the J call TRBJ2-2; 12 bases match TRBD2. Looked up from germline, CDR1 is SGHAT and CDR2 is FQNNGV. The ends lost 5 bases at V and 8 bases at J; junction bases unmatched: 6. The CDR3 is made up of 15 amino acids. CDR3 sequence reads: CASSLTSGGPGELFF. For the CDR3, the DNA is TGTGCCAGCAGCCTTACTAGCGGGGGGCCGGGGGAGCTGTTTTTT.

This clonotype appeared once. A much larger clone differs from this one at a single base, so this may be a read error. This chain links TRBV7-2 with TRBJ2-3, with D possibly being TRBD2 (5 bases). The CDR3 spans 15 residues. From germline, CDR1 is SGHTA and CDR2 FQGNSA. V was clipped by 5 bases and J by 5 bases, with 17 bases between them. CDR3 sequence reads: CASSRGEGSGDTQYF. The DNA of the CDR3 is TGTGCCAGCAGCCGAGGAGAGGGTTCTGGAGATACGCAGTATTTT.

The chain has TRBV2 and TRBJ1-6; a possible D gene is TRBD1 (6 bases). Trimming shortened V by 3 bases and J by 10 bases, and 16 bases separated the two germline ends. Germline CDR1 is SNHLY and CDR2 is FYNNEI. There are 15 residues in the CDR3. CDR3 protein: CASSDKGGARSPLHF. Here the CDR3 DNA reads TGTGCCAGCAGTGATAAGGGGGGCGCGAGGTCACCCCTCCACTTT.

The chain employs TRBV27 and TRBJ2-3; TRBD1 aligns across 8 bases. Trimming at V came to 7 bases and at J to 3 bases, leaving 9 bases not matched to a gene. CDR3 size: 15 residues. Germline CDR1 and CDR2: MNHEY and SMNVEV (reference sequence). This CDR3 is CASKPRDRITDTQYF. The CDR3 bases are TGTGCCAGCAAGCCCCGGGACAGGATAACAGATACGCAGTATTTT.

This clonotype was seen repeatedly, ten times or more. The rearrangement joins TRBV6-2 or TRBV6-3 to TRBJ2-5; the match to TRBD1 covers 9 bases. CDR3 size: 14 residues. In germline, CDR1 is MNHEY, CDR2 SVGEGT. After removal of 2 bases from V and 3 bases from J, the junction contained 1 base not matched to a gene. CDR3: CASSYRTGEETQYF. In DNA form, the CDR3 reads TGTGCCAGCAGTTACCGGACAGGGGAAGAGACCCAGTACTTC.

The J gene is TRBJ2-1, the V gene TRBV7-8; 7 bases are shared with TRBD1. V gave up 2 bases and J gave up 8 bases; unmatched junction bases: 9. The CDR3 covers 15 residues. Germline CDR1 reads SGHVS; CDR2 reads FQNEAQ. CDR3 sequence: CASSLRDSALDEQFF. The CDR3 nucleotides are TGTGCCAGCAGCTTAAGGGACAGTGCCTTGGATGAGCAGTTCTTC.

This clonotype was seen only a few times. The chain combines TRBV24-1 with TRBJ2-1; 10 nucleotides align to TRBD1. Looked up from germline, CDR1 is KGHDR and CDR2 is SFDVKD. The V segment lost 0 bases and the J segment 7 bases; nucleotides outside the gene matches: 8. The CDR3 has 17 amino acids. The CDR3 sequence is CATSDLPGTGVQNEQFF. The CDR3, as DNA: TGTGCCACCAGTGATTTGCCCGGGACAGGGGTCCAAAATGAGCAGTTCTTC.

The chain has TRBV19 and TRBJ1-1; no clear D gene. CDR3 length: 16 amino acids. Germline loops: CDR1 LNHDA, CDR2 SQIVND (reference sequence). With 9 bases removed from V and 0 bases from J, the gap between germline ends came to 20 bases. CDR3 loop: CASSSVEVVVNTEAFF. Written as DNA, the CDR3 is TGTGCCAGCAGTTCGGTGGAGGTGGTTGTGAACACTGAAGCTTTCTTT.

The rearrangement links TRBV6-6 to TRBJ1-1, with TRBD1 as a possible D gene (5 bases). The CDR3 contains 14 residues. V gave up 5 bases and J gave up 3 bases, with 13 bases separating them. The germline V gene encodes CDR1 MNHNY and CDR2 SVGAGI (reference sequence). Written as DNA, the CDR3 is TGTGCCAGCAGTCCCCCTCAGGGAGACACTGAAGCTTTCTTT. Its translation: CASSPPQGDTEAFF.

A few counts support this clonotype. The CDR3 reads CASSLGRSPYGYTF. The CDR3 coding sequence is TGTGCCAGCAGCTTAGGGCGCAGTCCTTATGGCTACACCTTC. The rearrangement joins TRBV13 to TRBJ1-2; D gene uncertain. V was pared by 0 bases and J by 5 bases, with 10 bases between. The germline V gene encodes CDR1 PRHDT and CDR2 FYEKMQ (reference sequence). The CDR3 loop spans 14 amino acids. The full variable domain, its missing parts supplied by reference TRBV13 and TRBJ1-2, is AAGVIQSPRHLIKEKRETATLKCYPIPRHDTVYWYQQGPGQDPQFLISFYEKMQSDKGSIPDRFSAQQFSDYHSELNMSSLELGDSALYFCASSLGRSPYGYTFGSGTRLTVV.

This clonotype was observed a few times. The V gene is TRBV6-1, the J gene TRBJ1-2; D gene uncertain. Germline-derived CDR1 and CDR2 are MNHNS and SASEGT. This CDR3 spans 13 amino acids. V was cut by 5 bases and J by 5 bases, with 12 bases left in between. The CDR3 is CASSLNRMYGYTF. The CDR3 bases are TGTGCCAGCAGTTTGAACAGAATGTATGGCTACACCTTC.

V is TRBV6-2 or TRBV6-3 and J is TRBJ2-3, with TRBD2 matching 7 bases. The CDR3 is made up of 20 amino acids. The V gene end was trimmed by 4 bases and the J gene end by 0 bases; junction bases not matched to a gene: 19. The germline gives CDR1 MNHEY, CDR2 SVGEGT. CDR3 loop: CASSSTGGEGRGASTDTQYF. CDR3 in DNA: TGTGCCAGCAGTTCCACGGGCGGGGAGGGGCGCGGAGCTAGCACAGATACGCAGTATTTT.

The chain has TRBV5-4 and TRBJ1-2; D not certain. The germline V gene encodes CDR1 SGHNT and CDR2 YYREEE (reference sequence). CDR3 length: 12 amino acids. The germline V and J ends were trimmed by 4 bases and 9 bases, with 13 bases remaining between them. The CDR3 sequence: CASSRESRSYTF. The DNA for the CDR3 is TGTGCCAGCAGCCGCGAAAGTAGGAGCTACACCTTC.

This clonotype was observed many times. This chain joins TRBV4-3 and TRBJ1-6; D gene unclear. CDR1 is LGHNA and CDR2 is YSLEER in the germline V gene. This CDR3 is 15 amino acids long. Trimming removed 0 bases from V and 7 bases from J, with 10 bases in between. CDR3 sequence: CASSQDDVGNSPLHF. The DNA of the CDR3 is TGCGCCAGCAGCCAAGACGATGTGGGAAATTCACCCCTCCACTTT.

Regarding this clonotype: Being one base from a much bigger clone, this may be a read error. The V and J genes are TRBV15 and TRBJ2-7; D uncertain. This CDR3 comprises 11 residues. Trimming stripped 5 bases from V and 3 bases from J, with 5 bases between. Germline V lookup: CDR1 LNHNV, CDR2 YYDKDF (reference sequence). CDR3 nucleotide sequence: TGTGCCACCAGCGAAGGCTACGAGCAGTACTTC. This codes for CATSEGYEQYF.